This TCR beta chain was identified during a study of blood T cell repertoires in COVID-19. Study overall: Specimens from acute and convalescent COVID-19 originated in the United States, Italy and Spain. Sources were T cells, B-cell-depleted T cells, or PBMCs; the material itself was cDNA or gDNA.

Original analysis: Reference gene primer amplification in the assay estimated nucleated cell counts. Sequencing used immunoSEQ multiplex PCR; TCRdb keeps in-frame clones, though not all of them. Clone size and the V and J calls come from that table; the DNA yielded D and trimming. The repertoire holds 58,000 or so clones, 78% seen once, with nearly 5% in the top ten. This clone was detected a few times. This CDR3 is built from 14 residues. The ends were cut back, 2 bases at V and 1 base at J, with 6 bases in the middle. Germline-derived CDR1 and CDR2 are MNHEY and SMNVEV (reference sequence). This TCR derives from a human donor in a cohort sampled during active COVID-19. The rearrangement uses TRBV27 and TRBJ1-5; D is possibly TRBD1 (6 bases). Input material: peripheral blood. The CDR3 nucleotides read TGTGCCAGCAGTTTAGGGGGCAGCAATCAGCCCCAGCATTTT. It encodes CASSLGGSNQPQHF.